This T cell receptor (beta chain) comes out of a study of robustness of blood B and T cell sequencing (dated by TCRdb to the late 2010s). Some background on the complete study: The study aimed to determine how much peripheral blood is needed to reliably characterize an individual's TCRbeta and IgG repertoires. As technical replicates, two replicate TCRbeta cDNA libraries were made from one shared RNA pool taken from a single 10 ml draw. In each of the approximately 10 independently drawn blood samples, TCRbeta and IgG repertoires were quantified.

TCRbeta repertoires were quantified from mRNA rather than genomic DNA, which captures expressed receptors. Without cell sorting, buffy coat leukocytes were collected into Trizol, and RNA was extracted using the Direct-zol RNA MiniPrep Plus kit. To separate plasma, buffy coat and red blood cells, the EDTA blood tubes were centrifuged right away at 4 degrees C. Receptor libraries were prepared by PCR. The data were produced on an Illumina MiSeq. Synthesis of cDNA relied on SMARTScribe reverse transcriptase together with a 5' template-switch oligo that added a universal priming site. The template-switch oligo carried a 12-nucleotide random unique molecular identifier (UMI) that tagged each cDNA molecule. Chain-specific reverse primers targeted TCRbeta transcripts during reverse transcription. Uracil DNA glycosylase treatment was used to remove residual template-switch adapters, and a Qiagen MinElute kit was used to purify the cDNA. The first PCR used KAPA HiFi HotStart ReadyMix for approximately 20 cycles, split across four 50 ul reactions with step-out primers. Before further amplification, first-round PCR products were gel-purified. Illumina Nextera adapters were attached in a second 8-cycle PCR, after which libraries were purified and pooled. For each TCRbeta molecule, the UMI barcode was captured by a 50-nucleotide 5' read. The original pipeline was this. Using the MIGEC toolkit, reads were grouped by UMI into consensus reads. PEAR was used to merge forward and reverse consensus reads, producing the final reads. Identical UMI-sequence pairs found in more than one library were treated as cross-sample contamination and removed by a custom decontamination script. MIGMAP, a wrapper around IgBLAST, was used to carry out V(D)J assignment and CDR3 extraction. A TCR clonotype was defined as sharing the same V gene, J gene and CDR3 amino acid sequence, and CDR1 and CDR2 were not sequenced. TCRdb trimmed the raw reads at Q25, called clones with MiXCR and kept productive beta chains. Rows with a matching CDR3 protein are joined into one entry that keeps the most common DNA and genes. What appears here as the V and J calls and clone size reflects TCRdb's work, not the paper's. This sample is represented by roughly 1,900 distinct CDR3 sequences; about 70% of them were singletons. The ten largest clones represent under 55% of the sample.

V is reduced by 2 bases and J by 5 bases, leaving a spacing of 12 bases between them. The germline V gene yields MNHEY for CDR1 and SVGAGI for CDR2. Inclusive of the bounding cysteine and phenylalanine, the CDR3 is 14 residues long. The DNA shown is the 42-base CDR3, in frame from base 1. Study-wide conclusions, independent of this receptor: Every single 10 ml sample contained the 1,000 most abundant TCRbeta clonotypes from the pooled draws. Evidence of cross-contamination, likely from batch processing, showed up in one pair of TCRbeta libraries, so the UMI-sequence pairs shared by that pair of libraries were removed. The TCRbeta rarefaction curves did not fully level off, which suggests either under-sequencing or many low-abundance clonotypes. EDTA tubes required immediate fractionation, limiting use in multi-site collections. Combining 3 or 4 tubes (roughly 28-45 ml blood) brought coverage of the top 10,000 TCRbeta clonotypes close to saturation. No improvement in the overlap of rare TCRbeta clonotypes was observed when tubes were pooled, implying that much larger blood volumes would be needed for rare TCRbeta clonotypes to be captured. Across technical replicate libraries, about 95% of the top 10,000 TCRbeta clonotypes in one library were also found in the other.

Worth noting for this clonotype: Its cognate antigen has yet to be identified. Base qualities are missing; no much larger clone stands one base away.

The sequence came from a human donor in good health. Material for sequencing was peripheral blood. The sequence joins TRBV6-5 to TRBJ1-2, with the D gene too uncertain to name. CDR3 region: CASSYDGNSYGYTF. The bases are TGTGCCAGCAGTTACGACGGCAACTCTTATGGCTACACCTTC.